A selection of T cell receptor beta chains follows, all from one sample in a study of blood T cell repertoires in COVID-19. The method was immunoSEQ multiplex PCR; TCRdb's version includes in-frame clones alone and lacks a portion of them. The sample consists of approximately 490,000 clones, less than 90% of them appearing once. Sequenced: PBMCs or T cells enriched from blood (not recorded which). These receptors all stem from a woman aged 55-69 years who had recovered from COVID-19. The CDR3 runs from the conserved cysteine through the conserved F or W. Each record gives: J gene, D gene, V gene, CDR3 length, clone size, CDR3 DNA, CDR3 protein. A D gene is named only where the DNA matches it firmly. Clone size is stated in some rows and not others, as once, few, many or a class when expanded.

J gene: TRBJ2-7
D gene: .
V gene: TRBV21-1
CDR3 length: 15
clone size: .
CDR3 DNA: TGTGCCAGCACCCTAACCGGGACAGGGAGTTACGAGCAGTACTTC
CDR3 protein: CASTLTGTGSYEQYF

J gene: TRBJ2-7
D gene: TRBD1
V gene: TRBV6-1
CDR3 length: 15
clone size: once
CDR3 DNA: TGTGCCAGCAGTAACGGGGACAGGAACACCTACGAGCAGTACTTC
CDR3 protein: CASSNGDRNTYEQYF

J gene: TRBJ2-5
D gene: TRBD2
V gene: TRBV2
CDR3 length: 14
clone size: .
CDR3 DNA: TGTGCCAGCAGTTGGGGGGAGGGGCCCGAGACCCAGTACTTC
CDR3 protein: CASSWGEGPETQYF

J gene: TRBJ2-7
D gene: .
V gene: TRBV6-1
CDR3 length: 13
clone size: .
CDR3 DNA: TGTGCCAGCAGTTCCCGGGACACCTACGAGCAGTACTTC
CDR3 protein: CASSSRDTYEQYF

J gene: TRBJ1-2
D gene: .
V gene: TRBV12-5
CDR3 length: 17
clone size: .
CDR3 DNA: TGTGCTAGTGGTTTGGTACTCCCGGCAGGTCCTAACTATGGCTACACCTTC
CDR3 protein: CASGLVLPAGPNYGYTF

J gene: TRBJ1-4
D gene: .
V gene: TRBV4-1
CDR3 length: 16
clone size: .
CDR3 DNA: TGCGCCAGCAGCCCCCAGGCGGGGGGGACTAATGAAAAACTGTTTTTT
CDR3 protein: CASSPQAGGTNEKLFF

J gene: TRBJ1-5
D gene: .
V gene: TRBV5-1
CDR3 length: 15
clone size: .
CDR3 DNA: TGCGCCAGCAGCCCGGACAGCCAGAGCAATCAGCCCCAGCATTTT
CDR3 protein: CASSPDSQSNQPQHF

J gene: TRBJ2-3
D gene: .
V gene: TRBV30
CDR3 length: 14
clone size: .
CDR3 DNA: TGTGCCTGGAGTAGGCAGGGTGGGACAGATACGCAGTATTTT
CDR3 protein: CAWSRQGGTDTQYF

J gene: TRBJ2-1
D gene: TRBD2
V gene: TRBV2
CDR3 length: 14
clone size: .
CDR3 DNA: TGTGCCAGCAGCCTGACTAGCGCCTACAATGAGCAGTTCTTC
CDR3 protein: CASSLTSAYNEQFF

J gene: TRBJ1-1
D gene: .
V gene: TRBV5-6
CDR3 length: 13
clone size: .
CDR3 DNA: TGTGCCAGCAGCTTAACGGTGGTCACTGAAGCTTTCTTT
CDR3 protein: CASSLTVVTEAFF

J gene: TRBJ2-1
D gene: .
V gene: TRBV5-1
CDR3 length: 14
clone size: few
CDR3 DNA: TGCGCCAGCAGCTTGACCGGGGGCTACAATGAGCAGTTCTTC
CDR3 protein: CASSLTGGYNEQFF

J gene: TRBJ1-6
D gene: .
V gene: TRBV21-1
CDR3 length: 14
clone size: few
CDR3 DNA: TGTGCCAGCAGTACAGGTGCTTCGAATTCACCCCTCCACTTT
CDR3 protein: CASSTGASNSPLHF

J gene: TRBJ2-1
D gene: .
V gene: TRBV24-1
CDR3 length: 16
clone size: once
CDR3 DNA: TGTGCCACCAGTGAAAGACAGGCTCCGACACCCAATGAGCAGTTCTTC
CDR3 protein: CATSERQAPTPNEQFF

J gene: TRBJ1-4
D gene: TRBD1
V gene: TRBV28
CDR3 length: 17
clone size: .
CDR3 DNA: TGTGCCAGCAGAATTCACGGCCCGGGACAGGGGAATGAAAAACTGTTTTTT
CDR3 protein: CASRIHGPGQGNEKLFF

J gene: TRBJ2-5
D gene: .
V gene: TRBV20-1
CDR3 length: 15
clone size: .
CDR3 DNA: TGCAGTGCTAGTTCGGACAGAAATTACCAAGAGACCCAGTACTTC
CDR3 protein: CSASSDRNYQETQYF

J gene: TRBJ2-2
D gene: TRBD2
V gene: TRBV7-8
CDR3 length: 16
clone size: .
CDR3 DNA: TGTGCCAGCAGCTTATACGCCGGGGGGGACACCGGGGAGCTGTTTTTT
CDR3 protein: CASSLYAGGDTGELFF

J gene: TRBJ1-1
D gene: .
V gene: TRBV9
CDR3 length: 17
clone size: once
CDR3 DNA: TGTGCCAGCAGCGTAGCTAAGGGAGGGGGGCAAGACACTGAAGCTTTCTTT
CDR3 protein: CASSVAKGGGQDTEAFF

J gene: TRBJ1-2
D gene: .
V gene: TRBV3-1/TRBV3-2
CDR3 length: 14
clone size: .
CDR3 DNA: TGTGCCAGCAGCCATTTGGGGGCAGGGTATGGCTACACCTTC
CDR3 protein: CASSHLGAGYGYTF

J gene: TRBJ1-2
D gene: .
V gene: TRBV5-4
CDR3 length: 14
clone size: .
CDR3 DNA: TGTGCCAGCAGCCCAACCCAGGGGAGCAGTGGCTACACCTTC
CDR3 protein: CASSPTQGSSGYTF

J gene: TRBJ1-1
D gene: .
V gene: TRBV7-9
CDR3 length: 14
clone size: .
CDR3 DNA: TGTGCCAGCAGCTTAGCCAGTGAGAACACTGAAGCTTTCTTT
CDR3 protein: CASSLASENTEAFF

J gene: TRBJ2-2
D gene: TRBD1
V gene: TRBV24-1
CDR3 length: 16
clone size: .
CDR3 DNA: TGTGCCACCAGTGATCCCGGGACAGGGGGCTCGGGGGAGCTGTTTTTT
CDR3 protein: CATSDPGTGGSGELFF

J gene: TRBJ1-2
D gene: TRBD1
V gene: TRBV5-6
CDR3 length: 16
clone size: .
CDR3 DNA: TGTGCCAGCAACAACAGGGGGATGGGTTCAGTTTATGGCTACACCTTC
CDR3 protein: CASNNRGMGSVYGYTF

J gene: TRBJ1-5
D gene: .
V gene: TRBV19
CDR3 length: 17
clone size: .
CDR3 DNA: TGTGCCAGTAGTATAAGGCCGGTTGGGGGGGTCTATCAGCCCCAGCATTTT
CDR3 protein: CASSIRPVGGVYQPQHF

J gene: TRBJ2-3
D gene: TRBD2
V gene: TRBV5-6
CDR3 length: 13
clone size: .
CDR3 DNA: TGTGCCAGCACGGGACTAGGACCAGATACGCAGTATTTT
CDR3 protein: CASTGLGPDTQYF

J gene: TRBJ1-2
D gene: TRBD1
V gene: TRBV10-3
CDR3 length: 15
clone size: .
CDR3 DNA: TGTGCCATCAGTGAGCCGGGACAGGGAATCTATGGCTACACCTTC
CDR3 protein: CAISEPGQGIYGYTF

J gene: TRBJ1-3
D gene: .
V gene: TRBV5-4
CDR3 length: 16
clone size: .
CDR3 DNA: TGTGCCAGCAGCTTACCGACAGGAAACTCTGGAAACACCATATATTTT
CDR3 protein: CASSLPTGNSGNTIYF

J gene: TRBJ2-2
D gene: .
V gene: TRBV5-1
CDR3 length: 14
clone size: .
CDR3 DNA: TGCGCCGGACGGGTAGGGAGTGGCACCGGGGAGCTGTTTTTT
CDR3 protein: CAGRVGSGTGELFF

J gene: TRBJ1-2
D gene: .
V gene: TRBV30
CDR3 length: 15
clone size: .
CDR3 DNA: TGTGCCTCCCGAACAGGACACCTTTCAAACTATGGCTACACCTTC
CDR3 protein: CASRTGHLSNYGYTF

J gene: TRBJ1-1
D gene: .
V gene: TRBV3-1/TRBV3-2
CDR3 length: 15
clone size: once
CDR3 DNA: TGTGCCAGCAGCCAAGGCGGGGGGCGAGGGACTGAAGCTTTCTTT
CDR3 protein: CASSQGGGRGTEAFF

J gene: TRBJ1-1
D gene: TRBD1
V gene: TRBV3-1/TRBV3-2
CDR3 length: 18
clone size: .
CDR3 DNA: TGTGCCAGCAGCCAAGGAAGTTTCCTCGGACAGGGCATCACTGAAGCTTTCTTT
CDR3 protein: CASSQGSFLGQGITEAFF

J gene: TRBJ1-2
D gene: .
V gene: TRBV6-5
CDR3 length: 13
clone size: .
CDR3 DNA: TGTGCCAGCAGTCGACAGGTGGACTATGGCTACACCTTC
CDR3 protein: CASSRQVDYGYTF

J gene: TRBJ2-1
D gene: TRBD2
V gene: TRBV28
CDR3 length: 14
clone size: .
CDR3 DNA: TGTGCCAGCAGTTCCGGGACTAGTCTCAATGAGCAGTTCTTC
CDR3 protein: CASSSGTSLNEQFF

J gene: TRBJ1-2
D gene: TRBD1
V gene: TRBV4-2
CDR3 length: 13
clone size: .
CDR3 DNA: TGTGCCAGCAGACAGGACAGGGAATATGGCTACACCTTC
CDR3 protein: CASRQDREYGYTF

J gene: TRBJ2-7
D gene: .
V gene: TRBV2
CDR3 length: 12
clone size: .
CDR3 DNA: TGTGCCAGCAGCCGTACAGGCTACGAGCAGTACTTC
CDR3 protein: CASSRTGYEQYF

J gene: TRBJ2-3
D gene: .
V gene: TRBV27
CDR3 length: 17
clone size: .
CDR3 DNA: TGTGCCAGCAGTTTATATATCCAGGGGTCGTCGATAGATACGCAGTATTTT
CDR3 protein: CASSLYIQGSSIDTQYF

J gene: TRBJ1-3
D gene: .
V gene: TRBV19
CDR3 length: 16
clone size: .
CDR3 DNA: TGTGCCAGTAGTATTTCAGGGCCTCGCTCTGGAAACACCATATATTTT
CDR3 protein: CASSISGPRSGNTIYF

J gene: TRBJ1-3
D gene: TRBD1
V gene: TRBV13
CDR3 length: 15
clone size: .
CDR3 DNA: TGTGCCAGCAGCTCAGGAGGGGGCCGAGGAAACACCATATATTTT
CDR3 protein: CASSSGGGRGNTIYF

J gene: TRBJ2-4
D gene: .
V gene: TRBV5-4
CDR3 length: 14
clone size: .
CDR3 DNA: TGTGCCAGCAGCTTATCCACCCTAGGAGGCATTCAGTACTTC
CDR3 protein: CASSLSTLGGIQYF

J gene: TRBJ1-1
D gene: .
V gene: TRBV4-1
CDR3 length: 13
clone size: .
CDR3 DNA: TGCGCCAGCAGTAAGACTATGAACACTGAAGCTTTCTTT
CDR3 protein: CASSKTMNTEAFF

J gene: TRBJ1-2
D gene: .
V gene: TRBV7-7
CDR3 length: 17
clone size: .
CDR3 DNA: TGTGCCAGCAGCTTAATCGGAGGGACGACCATTAACTATGGCTACACCTTC
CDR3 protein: CASSLIGGTTINYGYTF

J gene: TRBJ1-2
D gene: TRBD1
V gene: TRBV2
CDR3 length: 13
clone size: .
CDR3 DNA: TGTGCCAGCAGTGACAGGGGGTACTATGGCTACACCTTC
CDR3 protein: CASSDRGYYGYTF

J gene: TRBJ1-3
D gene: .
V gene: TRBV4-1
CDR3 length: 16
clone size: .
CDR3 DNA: TGCGCCAGCAGCCACCCGGGACTGAGCTCTGGAAACACCATATATTTT
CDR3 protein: CASSHPGLSSGNTIYF

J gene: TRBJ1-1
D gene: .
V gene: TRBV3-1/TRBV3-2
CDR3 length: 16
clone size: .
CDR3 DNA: TGTGCCAGCAGCCCTGGTGGGGGGGACCCGTACACTGAAGCTTTCTTT
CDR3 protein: CASSPGGGDPYTEAFF

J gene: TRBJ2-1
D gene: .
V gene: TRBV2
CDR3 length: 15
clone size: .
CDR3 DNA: TGTGCCAGCAGTGTCGGCACGCGGGCCTACAATGAGCAGTTCTTC
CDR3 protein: CASSVGTRAYNEQFF

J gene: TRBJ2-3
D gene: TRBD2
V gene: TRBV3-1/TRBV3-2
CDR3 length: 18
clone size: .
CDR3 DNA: TGTGCCAGCAGCCAATCGTCCAGCGGGGGGTTCCTCACAGATACGCAGTATTTT
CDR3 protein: CASSQSSSGGFLTDTQYF

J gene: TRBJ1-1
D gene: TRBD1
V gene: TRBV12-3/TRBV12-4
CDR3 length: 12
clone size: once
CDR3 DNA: TGTGCCAGCAGAAGACAGGGAACTGAAGCTTTCTTT
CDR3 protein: CASRRQGTEAFF

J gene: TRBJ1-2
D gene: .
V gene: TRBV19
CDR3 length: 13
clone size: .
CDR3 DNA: TGTGCCAGTAGTATGTCCGGTCGCTATGGCTACACCTTC
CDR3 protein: CASSMSGRYGYTF

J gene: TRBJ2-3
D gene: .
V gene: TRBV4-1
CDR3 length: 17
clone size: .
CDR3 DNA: TGCGCCAGCAGCCAAGGAAGCGCGGGGGCGCGCACAGATACGCAGTATTTT
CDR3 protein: CASSQGSAGARTDTQYF

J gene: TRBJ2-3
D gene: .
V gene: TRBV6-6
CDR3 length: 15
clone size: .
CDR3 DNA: TGTGCCAGCAGTTACTCGCCCCAGGTTACAGATACGCAGTATTTT
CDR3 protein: CASSYSPQVTDTQYF

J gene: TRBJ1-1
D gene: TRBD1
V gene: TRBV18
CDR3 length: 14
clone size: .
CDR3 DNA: TGTGCCAGCTCTCGGGGACAGGGATCGACTGAAGCTTTCTTT
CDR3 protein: CASSRGQGSTEAFF